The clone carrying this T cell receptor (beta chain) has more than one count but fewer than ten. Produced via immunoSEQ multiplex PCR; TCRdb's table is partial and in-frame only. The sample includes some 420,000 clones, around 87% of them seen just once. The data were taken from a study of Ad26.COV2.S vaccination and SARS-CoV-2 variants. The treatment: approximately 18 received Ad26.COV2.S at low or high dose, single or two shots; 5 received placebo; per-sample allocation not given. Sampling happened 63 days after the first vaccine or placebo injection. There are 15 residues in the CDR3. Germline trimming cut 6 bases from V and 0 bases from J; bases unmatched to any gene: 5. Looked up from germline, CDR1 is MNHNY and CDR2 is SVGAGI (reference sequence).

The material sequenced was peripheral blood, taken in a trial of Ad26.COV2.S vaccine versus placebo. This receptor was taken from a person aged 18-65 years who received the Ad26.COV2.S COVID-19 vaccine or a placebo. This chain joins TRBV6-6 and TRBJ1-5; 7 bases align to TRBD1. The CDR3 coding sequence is TGTGCCAGCAGGCGGGACAGCCTTAGCAATCAGCCCCAGCATTTT. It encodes CASRRDSLSNQPQHF.